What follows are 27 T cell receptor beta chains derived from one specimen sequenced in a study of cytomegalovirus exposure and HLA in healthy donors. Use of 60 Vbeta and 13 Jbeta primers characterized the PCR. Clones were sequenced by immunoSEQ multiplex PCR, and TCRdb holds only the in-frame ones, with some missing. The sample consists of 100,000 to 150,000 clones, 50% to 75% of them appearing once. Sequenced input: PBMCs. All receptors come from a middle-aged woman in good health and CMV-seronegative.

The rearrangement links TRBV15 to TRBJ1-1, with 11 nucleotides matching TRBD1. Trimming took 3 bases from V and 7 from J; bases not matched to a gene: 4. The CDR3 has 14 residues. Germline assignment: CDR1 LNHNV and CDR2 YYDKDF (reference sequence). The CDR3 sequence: CATSRDRGQSEAFF. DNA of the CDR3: TGTGCCACCAGCAGGGACAGGGGGCAAAGTGAAGCTTTCTTT.

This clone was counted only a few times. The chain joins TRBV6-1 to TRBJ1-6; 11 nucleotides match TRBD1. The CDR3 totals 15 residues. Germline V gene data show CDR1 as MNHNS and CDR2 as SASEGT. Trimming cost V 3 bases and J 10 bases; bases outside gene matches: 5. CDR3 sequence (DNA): TGTGCCAGCAGTGACCTGGGACAGGGGGGATCACCCCTCCACTTT. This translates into CASSDLGQGGSPLHF.

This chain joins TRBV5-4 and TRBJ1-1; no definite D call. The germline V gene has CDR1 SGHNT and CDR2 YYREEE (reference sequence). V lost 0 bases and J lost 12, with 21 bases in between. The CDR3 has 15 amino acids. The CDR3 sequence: CASSLGGIGNLWSFF. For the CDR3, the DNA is TGTGCCAGCAGCTTGGGAGGGATAGGGAACCTTTGGTCTTTCTTT.

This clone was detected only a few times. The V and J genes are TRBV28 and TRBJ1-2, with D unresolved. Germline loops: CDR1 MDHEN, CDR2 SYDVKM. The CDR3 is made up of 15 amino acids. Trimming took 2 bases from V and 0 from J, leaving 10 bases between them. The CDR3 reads CASSLSTSPNYGYTF. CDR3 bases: TGTGCCAGCAGTTTAAGTACTAGCCCTAACTATGGCTACACCTTC.

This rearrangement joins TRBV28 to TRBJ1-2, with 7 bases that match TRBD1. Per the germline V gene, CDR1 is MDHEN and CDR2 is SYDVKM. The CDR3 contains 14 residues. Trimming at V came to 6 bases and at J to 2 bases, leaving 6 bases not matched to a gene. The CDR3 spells CASSYRGLNYGYTF. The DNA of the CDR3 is TGTGCCAGCAGCTACAGGGGTCTGAACTATGGCTACACCTTC.

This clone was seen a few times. The CDR3 here is CASSPDRNYGYTF. CDR3 DNA: TGTGCCAGCAGCCCGGACAGAAACTATGGCTACACCTTC. The chain joins TRBV5-4 to TRBJ1-2; D is possibly TRBD1 (6 bases). Germline values: CDR1 SGHNT, CDR2 YYREEE (reference sequence). CDR3 size: 13 residues. Trimming took 4 bases from V and 2 from J, leaving 9 bases between them.

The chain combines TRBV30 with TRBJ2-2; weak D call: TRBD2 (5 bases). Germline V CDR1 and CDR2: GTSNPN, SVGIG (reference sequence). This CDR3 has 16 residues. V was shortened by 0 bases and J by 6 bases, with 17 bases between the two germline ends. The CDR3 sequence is CAWSVLSGVGSGELFF. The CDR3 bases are TGTGCCTGGAGTGTACTTTCCGGGGTTGGTTCCGGGGAGCTGTTTTTT.

The CDR3 DNA sequence: TGTGCCAGCAGTGAATTAACTCGGGAGACCCAGTACTTC. Amino acid sequence: CASSELTRETQYF. The rearrangement uses TRBV2 and TRBJ2-5; D is unclear. CDR1 SNHLY and CDR2 FYNNEI come from the germline V gene. This CDR3 region has 13 residues. The germline V and J ends were trimmed by 2 bases and 5 bases, with 9 bases remaining between them.

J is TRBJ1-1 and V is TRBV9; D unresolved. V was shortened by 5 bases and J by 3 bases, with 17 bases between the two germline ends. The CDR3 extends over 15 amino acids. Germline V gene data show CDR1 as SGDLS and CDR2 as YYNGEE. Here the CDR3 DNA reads TGTGCCAGCAGTGATAGCCCTTTTTCGGACACTGAAGCTTTCTTT. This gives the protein CASSDSPFSDTEAFF.

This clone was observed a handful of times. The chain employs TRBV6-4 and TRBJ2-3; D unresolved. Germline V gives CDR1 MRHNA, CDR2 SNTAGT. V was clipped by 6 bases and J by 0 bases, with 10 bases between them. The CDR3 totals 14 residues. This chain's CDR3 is CASSTEASTDTQYF. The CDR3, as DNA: TGTGCCAGCAGCACCGAGGCTAGCACAGATACGCAGTATTTT.

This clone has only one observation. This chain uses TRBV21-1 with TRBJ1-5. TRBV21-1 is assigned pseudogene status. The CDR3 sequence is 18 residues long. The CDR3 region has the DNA TGTGCCAGCAGCGCCCCCCTGGCCACGGGGAGCTTCGATCAGCCCCAGCATTTT. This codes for CASSAPLATGSFDQPQHF.

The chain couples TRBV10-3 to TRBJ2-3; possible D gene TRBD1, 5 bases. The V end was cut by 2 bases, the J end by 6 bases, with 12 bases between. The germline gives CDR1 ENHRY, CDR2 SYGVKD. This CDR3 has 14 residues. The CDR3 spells CAISEGAGSDTQYF. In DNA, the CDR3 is TGTGCCATCAGTGAGGGGGCAGGGTCCGATACGCAGTATTTT.

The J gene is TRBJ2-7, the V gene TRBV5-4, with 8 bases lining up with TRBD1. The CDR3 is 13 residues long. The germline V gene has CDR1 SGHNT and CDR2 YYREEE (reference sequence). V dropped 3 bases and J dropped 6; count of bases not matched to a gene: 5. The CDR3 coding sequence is TGTGCCAGCAGCTCCTGGACAGGGCGCGAGCAGTACTTC. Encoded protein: CASSSWTGREQYF.

CDR3 bases: TGTGCCAGTAGTCCTAGTCAGAGGACAGGGACGCAGTATTTT. This gives the protein CASSPSQRTGTQYF. V usage is TRBV19 and J usage is TRBJ2-3; 8 bases agree with TRBD1. CDR3 length equals 14 residues. The germline V gene has CDR1 LNHDA and CDR2 SQIVND (reference sequence). With 5 bases clipped from V and 9 bases from J, the junction kept 10 bases outside the gene matches.

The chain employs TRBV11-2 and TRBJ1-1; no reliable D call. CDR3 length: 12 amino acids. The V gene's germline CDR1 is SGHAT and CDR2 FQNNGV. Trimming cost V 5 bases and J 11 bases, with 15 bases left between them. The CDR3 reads CASSRSWERAFF. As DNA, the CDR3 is TGTGCCAGCAGCCGCAGCTGGGAGCGGGCTTTCTTT.

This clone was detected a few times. This CDR3 reads CASSPEPGYNEQFF. CDR3 DNA: TGTGCCAGCAGCCCAGAGCCAGGGTACAATGAGCAGTTCTTC. This rearrangement joins TRBV7-9 to TRBJ2-1; maybe TRBD1 (5 bases). The length of the CDR3 is 14 residues. Germline values: CDR1 SEHNR, CDR2 FQNEAQ (reference sequence). The germline V and J ends were trimmed by 5 bases and 4 bases, with 12 bases remaining between them.

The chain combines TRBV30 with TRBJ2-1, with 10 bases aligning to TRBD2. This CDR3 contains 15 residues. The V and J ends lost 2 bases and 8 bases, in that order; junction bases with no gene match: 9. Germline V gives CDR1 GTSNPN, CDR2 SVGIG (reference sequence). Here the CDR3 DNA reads TGTGCCTGGAGTTCTAGCGGGAGCTTGGGGGATGAGCAGTTCTTC. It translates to CAWSSSGSLGDEQFF.

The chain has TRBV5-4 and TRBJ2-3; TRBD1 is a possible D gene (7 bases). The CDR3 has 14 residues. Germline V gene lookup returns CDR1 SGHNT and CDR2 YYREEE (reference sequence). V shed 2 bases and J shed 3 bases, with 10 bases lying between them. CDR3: CASSLSGGTDTQYF. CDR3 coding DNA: TGTGCCAGCAGCTTATCAGGGGGGACAGATACGCAGTATTTT. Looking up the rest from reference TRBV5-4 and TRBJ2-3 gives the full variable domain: ETGVTQSPTHLIKTRGQQVTLRCSSQSGHNTVSWYQQALGQGPQFIFQYYREEENGRGNFPPRFSGLQFPNYSSELNVNALELDDSALYLCASSLSGGTDTQYFGPGTRLTVL.

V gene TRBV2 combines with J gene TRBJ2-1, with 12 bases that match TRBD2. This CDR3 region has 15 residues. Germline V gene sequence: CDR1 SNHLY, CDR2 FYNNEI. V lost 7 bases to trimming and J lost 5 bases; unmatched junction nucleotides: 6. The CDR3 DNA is TGTGCCAGCACGAGACTAGCGGGGGTGAACAATGAGCAGTTCTTC. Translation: CASTRLAGVNNEQFF.

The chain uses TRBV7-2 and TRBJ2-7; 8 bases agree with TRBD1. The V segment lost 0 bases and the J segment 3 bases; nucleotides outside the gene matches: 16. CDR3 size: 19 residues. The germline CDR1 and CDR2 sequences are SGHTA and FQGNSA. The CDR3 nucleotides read TGTGCCAGCAGCTTAGCCCCCTATAGTCCAGGGGGCGGTATCTACGAGCAGTACTTC. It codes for CASSLAPYSPGGGIYEQYF.

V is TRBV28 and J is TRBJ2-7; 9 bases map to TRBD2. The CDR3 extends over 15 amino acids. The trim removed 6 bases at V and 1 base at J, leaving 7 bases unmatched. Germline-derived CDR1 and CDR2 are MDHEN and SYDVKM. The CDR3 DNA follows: TGTGCCAGCAGAACCTCTAGCGGGGATTCCTACGAGCAGTACTTC. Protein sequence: CASRTSSGDSYEQYF.

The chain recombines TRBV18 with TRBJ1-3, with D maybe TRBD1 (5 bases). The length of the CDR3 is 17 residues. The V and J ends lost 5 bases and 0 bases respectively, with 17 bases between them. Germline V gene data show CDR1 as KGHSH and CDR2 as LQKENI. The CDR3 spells CASSSLLGLNSGNTIYF. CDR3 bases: TGTGCCAGCTCATCCCTCCTGGGACTGAACTCTGGAAACACCATATATTTT.

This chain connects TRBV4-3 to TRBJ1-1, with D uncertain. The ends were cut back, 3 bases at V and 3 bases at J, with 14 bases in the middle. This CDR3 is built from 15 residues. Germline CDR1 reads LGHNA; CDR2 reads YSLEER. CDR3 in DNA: TGCGCCAGCAGCCAGGGGAGGGCGATGGACACTGAAGCTTTCTTT. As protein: CASSQGRAMDTEAFF.

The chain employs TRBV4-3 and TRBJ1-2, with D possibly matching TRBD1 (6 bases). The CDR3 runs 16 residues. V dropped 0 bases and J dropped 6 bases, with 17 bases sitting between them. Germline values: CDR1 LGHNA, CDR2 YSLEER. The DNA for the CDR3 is TGCGCCAGCAGCCAAGATGCCGCCGACAGGCACCATGGCTACACCTTC. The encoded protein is CASSQDAADRHHGYTF.

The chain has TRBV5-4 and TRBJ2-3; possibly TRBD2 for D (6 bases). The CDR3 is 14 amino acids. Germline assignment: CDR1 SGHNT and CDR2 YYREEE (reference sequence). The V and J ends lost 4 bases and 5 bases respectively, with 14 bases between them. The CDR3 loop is CASSPPGVGDTQYF. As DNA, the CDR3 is TGTGCCAGCAGCCCCCCGGGGGTAGGAGATACGCAGTATTTT. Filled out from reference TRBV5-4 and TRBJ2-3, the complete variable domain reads ETGVTQSPTHLIKTRGQQVTLRCSSQSGHNTVSWYQQALGQGPQFIFQYYREEENGRGNFPPRFSGLQFPNYSSELNVNALELDDSALYLCASSPPGVGDTQYFGPGTRLTVL.

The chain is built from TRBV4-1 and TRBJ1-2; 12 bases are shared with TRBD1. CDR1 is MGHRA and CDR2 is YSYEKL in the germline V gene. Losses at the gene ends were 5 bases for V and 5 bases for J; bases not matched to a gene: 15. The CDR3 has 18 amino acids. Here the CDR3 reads CASSSKSGTGGGIYGYTF. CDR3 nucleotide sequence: TGCGCCAGCAGCTCAAAGTCCGGGACAGGGGGCGGGATATATGGCTACACCTTC.

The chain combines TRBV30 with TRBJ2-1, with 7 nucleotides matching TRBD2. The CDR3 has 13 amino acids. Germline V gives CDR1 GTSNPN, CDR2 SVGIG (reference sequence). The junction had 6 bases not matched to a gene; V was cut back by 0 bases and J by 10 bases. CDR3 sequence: CAWSVKRGGEQFF. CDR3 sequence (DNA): TGTGCCTGGAGTGTCAAGCGGGGAGGGGAGCAGTTCTTC.